This T cell receptor beta chain originates from a study of blood T cell repertoires in COVID-19. Study-wide context: The United States, Italy and Spain provided the acute and convalescent COVID-19 samples. The analysed material was cDNA or gDNA that came from T cells, B-cell-depleted T cells, or PBMCs.

This clone was counted between two and nine times. Trimming took off 7 bases at V and 2 bases at J, with 11 bases between the two ends. The germline V gene encodes CDR1 MNHNY and CDR2 SVGAGI (reference sequence). The CDR3 runs to 13 residues. In the study's own analysis: For nucleated cells, counts were estimated from reference gene primer amplification. The method was immunoSEQ multiplex PCR; TCRdb's version includes in-frame clones alone and lacks a portion of them. V, J and clone size derive from that table, while D and trimming were established from the DNA sequence. The sample includes 170,000 or so clones, about four fifths of them seen just once.

This TCR came from a man in his 70s with active or convalescent COVID-19. The sequencing sample was made of peripheral blood. V is TRBV6-6 and J is TRBJ1-1; the D is unclear. CDR3 bases: TGTGCCAGCAAGATGGGAGAAAACACTGAAGCTTTCTTT. Its protein product is CASKMGENTEAFF.